The 5 T cell receptor beta chains in this list originate from one sample, sequenced in a study of cytomegalovirus exposure and HLA in healthy donors. Libraries were prepared by immunoSEQ multiplex PCR; TCRdb keeps only in-frame clonotypes and omits some of them. The sample lists 140,000 to 150,000 clones, approximately 89% occurring once. The specimen sequenced was PBMCs. Receptor source: a young man in good health and CMV-seronegative.

This clone was observed once. The genes are TRBV27 and TRBJ2-7, with D unresolved. V shed 0 bases and J shed 3 bases, with 6 bases lying between them. CDR1 and CDR2 from the germline V gene are MNHEY and SMNVEV (reference sequence). CDR3 length: 13 amino acids. Here the CDR3 reads CASSLSSGYEQYV. In nucleotides, the CDR3 is TGTGCCAGCAGTTTATCATCAGGCTACGAGCAGTACGTC.

This rearrangement joins TRBV4-3 to TRBJ1-3; D gene unclear. Per germline, CDR1 LGHNA and CDR2 YSLEER. The V gene lost 0 bases and the J gene lost 8 bases, with 8 bases spanning the gap. The CDR3 is made up of 13 amino acids. The CDR3 DNA reads as TGCGCCAGCAGCCAAGATAGGAGGGACACCATATATTTT. It specifies CASSQDRRDTIYF.

The CDR3 region has the DNA TGCGCCAGCAGCCAATGGGGGAGGACACAGTCCACCGGGGAGCTGTTTTTT. Its translation: CASSQWGRTQSTGELFF. This sequence joins TRBV4-1 and TRBJ2-2; possible D gene TRBD2, 6 bases. V lost 2 bases, J lost 4 bases, and 17 bases lay in between. Germline lookup yields CDR1 MGHRA and CDR2 YSYEKL. This CDR3 region has 17 residues.

The J gene is TRBJ2-7, the V gene TRBV5-6; TRBD2 might be the D (6 bases). Trimming pared 2 bases from V and 6 bases from J, leaving 9 bases between. The CDR3 contains 12 residues. Germline V gives CDR1 SGHDT, CDR2 YYEEEE. DNA of the CDR3: TGTGCCAGCAGCTTTCCCGGGAGCGAGCAGTACGTC. Translated, it gives CASSFPGSEQYV.

This rearrangement joins TRBV19 to TRBJ2-3; 10 bases match TRBD2. This CDR3 has 14 amino acids. J gave up 5 bases and V 5 bases, and 4 bases lay outside the gene matches. Germline values: CDR1 LNHDA, CDR2 SQIVND (reference sequence). The CDR3 nucleotides are TGTGCCAGTAGTCCTAGCGGGAGCGGAGATACGCAGTATTTT. Its protein product is CASSPSGSGDTQYF.